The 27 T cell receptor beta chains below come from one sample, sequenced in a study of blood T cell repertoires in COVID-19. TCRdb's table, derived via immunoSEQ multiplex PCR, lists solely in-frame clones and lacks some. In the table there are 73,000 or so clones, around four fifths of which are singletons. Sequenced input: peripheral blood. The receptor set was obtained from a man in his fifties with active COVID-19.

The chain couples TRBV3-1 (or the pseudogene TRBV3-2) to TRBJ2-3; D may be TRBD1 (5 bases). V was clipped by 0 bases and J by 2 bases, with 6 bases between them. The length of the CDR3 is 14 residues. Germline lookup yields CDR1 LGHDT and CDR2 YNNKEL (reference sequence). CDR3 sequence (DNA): TGTGCCAGCAGCCAAGAACAGGCCACAGATACGCAGTATTTT. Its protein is CASSQEQATDTQYF.

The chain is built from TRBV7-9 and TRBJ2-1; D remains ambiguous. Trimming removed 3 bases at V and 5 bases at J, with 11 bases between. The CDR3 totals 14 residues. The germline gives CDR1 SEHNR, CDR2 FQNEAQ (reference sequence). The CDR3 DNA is TGTGCCAGCAGCTTCAGGTTAATGGACAATGAGCAGTTCTTC. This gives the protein CASSFRLMDNEQFF.

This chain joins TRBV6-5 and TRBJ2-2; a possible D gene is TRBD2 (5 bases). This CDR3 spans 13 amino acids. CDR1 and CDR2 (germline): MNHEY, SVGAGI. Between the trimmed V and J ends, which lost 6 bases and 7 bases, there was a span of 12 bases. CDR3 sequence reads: CASSGVGIGELFF. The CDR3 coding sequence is TGTGCCAGCAGCGGGGTCGGTATCGGGGAGCTGTTTTTT.

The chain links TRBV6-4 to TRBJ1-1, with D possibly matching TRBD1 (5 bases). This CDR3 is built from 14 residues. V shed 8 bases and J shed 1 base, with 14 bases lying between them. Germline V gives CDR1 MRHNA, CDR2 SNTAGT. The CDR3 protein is CASRGGAGNTEAFF. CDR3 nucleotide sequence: TGTGCCAGCCGGGGAGGGGCAGGGAACACTGAAGCTTTCTTT.

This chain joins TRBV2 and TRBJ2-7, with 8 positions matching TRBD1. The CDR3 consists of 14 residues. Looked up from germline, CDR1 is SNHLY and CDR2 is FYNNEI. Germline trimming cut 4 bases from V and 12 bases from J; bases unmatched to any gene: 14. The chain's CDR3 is CASSVGAGGRGRYF. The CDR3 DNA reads TGTGCCAGCAGTGTGGGGGCAGGGGGCCGTGGGAGGTACTTC.

The chain's CDR3 is CARSRGVGTEAFF. As DNA, the CDR3 is TGTGCCAGGTCGCGGGGGGTTGGCACTGAAGCTTTCTTT. The chain couples TRBV7-9 to TRBJ1-1; tentatively, D is TRBD1 (5 bases). The V end was cut by 9 bases, the J end by 4 bases, with 15 bases between. Per the germline V gene, CDR1 is SEHNR and CDR2 is FQNEAQ (reference sequence). The CDR3 consists of 13 residues.

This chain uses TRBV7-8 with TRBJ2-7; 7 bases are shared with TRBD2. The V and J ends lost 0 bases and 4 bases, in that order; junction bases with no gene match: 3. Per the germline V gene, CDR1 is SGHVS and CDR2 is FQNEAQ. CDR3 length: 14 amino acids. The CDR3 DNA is TGTGCCAGCAGCTTAGCCTCCGGGGGGTACGAGCAGTACTTC. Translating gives CASSLASGGYEQYF.

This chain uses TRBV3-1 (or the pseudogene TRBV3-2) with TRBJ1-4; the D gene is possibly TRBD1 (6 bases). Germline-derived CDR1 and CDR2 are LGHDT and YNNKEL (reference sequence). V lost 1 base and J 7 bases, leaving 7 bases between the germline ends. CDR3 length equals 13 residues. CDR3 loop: CASSQVRGEKLFF. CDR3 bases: TGTGCCAGCAGCCAAGTCAGGGGTGAAAAACTGTTTTTT.

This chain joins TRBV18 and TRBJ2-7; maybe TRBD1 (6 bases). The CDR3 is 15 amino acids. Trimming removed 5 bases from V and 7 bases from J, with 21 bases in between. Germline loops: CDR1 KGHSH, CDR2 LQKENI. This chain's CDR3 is CASSSLPGDAREQYF. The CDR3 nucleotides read TGTGCCAGCTCATCTCTTCCAGGGGACGCCCGGGAGCAGTACTTC.

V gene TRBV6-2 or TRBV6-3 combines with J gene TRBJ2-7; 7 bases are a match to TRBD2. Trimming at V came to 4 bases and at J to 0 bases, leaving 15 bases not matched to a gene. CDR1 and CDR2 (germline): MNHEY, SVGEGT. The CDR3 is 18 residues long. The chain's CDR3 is CASSSLGRYSGSSYEQYF. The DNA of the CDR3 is TGTGCCAGCAGTTCCCTTGGAAGATATAGCGGGTCCTCCTACGAGCAGTACTTC.

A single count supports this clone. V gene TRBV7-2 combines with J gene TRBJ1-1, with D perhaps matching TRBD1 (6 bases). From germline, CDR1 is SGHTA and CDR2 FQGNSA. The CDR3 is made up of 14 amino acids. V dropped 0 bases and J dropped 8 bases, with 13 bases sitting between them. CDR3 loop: CASSLARQGWEAFF. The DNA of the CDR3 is TGTGCCAGCAGCTTAGCGAGGCAGGGGTGGGAAGCTTTCTTT.

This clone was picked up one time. CDR3 protein: CATSDLAGGVLEQFF. In DNA form, the CDR3 reads TGTGCCACCAGTGATTTGGCGGGAGGAGTATTGGAGCAGTTCTTC. The V call is TRBV24-1, the J call TRBJ2-1, with 8 bases lining up with TRBD2. V shed 0 bases, J shed 10 bases, and the junction held 7 bases outside the gene matches. The CDR3 has 15 amino acids. Germline CDR1 is KGHDR and CDR2 is SFDVKD.

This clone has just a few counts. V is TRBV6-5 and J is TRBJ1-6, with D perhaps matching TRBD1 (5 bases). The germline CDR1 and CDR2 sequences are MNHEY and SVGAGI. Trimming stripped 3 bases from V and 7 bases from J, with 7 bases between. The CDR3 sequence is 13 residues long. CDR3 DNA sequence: TGTGCCAGCAGTTATCAGGGAAATTCACCCCTCCACTTT. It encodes CASSYQGNSPLHF.

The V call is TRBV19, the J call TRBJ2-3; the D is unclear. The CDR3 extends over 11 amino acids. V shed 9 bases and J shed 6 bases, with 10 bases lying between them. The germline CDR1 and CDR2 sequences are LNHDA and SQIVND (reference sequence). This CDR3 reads CASSIGDTQYF. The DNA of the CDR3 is TGTGCCAGCTCAATCGGGGATACGCAGTATTTT.

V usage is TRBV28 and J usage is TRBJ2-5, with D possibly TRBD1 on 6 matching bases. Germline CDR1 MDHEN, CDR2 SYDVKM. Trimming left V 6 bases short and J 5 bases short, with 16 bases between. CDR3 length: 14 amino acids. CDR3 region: CASSPPSTGETQYF. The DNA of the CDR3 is TGTGCCAGCAGCCCCCCCTCCACAGGGGAGACCCAGTACTTC.

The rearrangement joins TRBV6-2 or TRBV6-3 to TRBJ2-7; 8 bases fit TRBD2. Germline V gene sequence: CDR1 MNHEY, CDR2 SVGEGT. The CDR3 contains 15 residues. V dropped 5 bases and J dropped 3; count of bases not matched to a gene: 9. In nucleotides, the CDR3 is TGTGCCAGCAGTGTGCGGGGGGACCCTATCTACGAGCAGTACTTC. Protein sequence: CASSVRGDPIYEQYF.

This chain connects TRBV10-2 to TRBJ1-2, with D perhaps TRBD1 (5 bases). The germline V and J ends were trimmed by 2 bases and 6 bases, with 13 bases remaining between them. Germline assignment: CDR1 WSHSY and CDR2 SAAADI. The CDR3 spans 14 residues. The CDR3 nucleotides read TGCGCCAGCAGTGAGCCTGTACGGGGGGATGGCTACACCTTC. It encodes CASSEPVRGDGYTF.

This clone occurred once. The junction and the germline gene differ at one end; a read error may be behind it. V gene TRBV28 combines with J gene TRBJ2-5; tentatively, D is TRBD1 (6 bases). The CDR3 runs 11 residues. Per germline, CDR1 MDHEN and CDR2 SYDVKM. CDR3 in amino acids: CASSYPSGTHF. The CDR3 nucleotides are TGTGCCAGCAGTTACCCCTCCGGGACACACTTC.

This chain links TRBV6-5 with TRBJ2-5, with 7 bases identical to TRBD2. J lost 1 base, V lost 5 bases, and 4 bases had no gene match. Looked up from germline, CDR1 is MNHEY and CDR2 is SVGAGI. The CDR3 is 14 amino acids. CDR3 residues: CASSRGDTQETQYF. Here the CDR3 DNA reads TGTGCCAGCAGTCGGGGGGATACCCAAGAGACCCAGTACTTC.

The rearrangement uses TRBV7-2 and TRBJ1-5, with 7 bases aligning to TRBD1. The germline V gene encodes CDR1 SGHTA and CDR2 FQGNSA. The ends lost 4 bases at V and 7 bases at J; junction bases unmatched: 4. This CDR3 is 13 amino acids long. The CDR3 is CASSWDSGQPQHF. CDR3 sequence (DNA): TGTGCCAGCAGCTGGGACAGCGGGCAGCCCCAGCATTTT.

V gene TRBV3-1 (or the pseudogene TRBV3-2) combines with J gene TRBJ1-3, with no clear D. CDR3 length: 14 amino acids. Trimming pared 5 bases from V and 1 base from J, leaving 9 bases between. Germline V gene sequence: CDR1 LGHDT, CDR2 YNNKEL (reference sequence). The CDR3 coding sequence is TGTGCCAGCAGCGACCCAGGATCTGGAAACACCATATATTTT. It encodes CASSDPGSGNTIYF.

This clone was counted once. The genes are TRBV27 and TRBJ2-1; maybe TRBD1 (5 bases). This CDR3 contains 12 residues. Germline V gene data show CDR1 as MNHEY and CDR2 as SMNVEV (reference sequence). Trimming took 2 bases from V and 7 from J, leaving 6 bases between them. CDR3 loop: CASSLRGNEQFF. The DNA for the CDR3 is TGTGCCAGCAGTTTAAGGGGAAATGAGCAGTTCTTC.

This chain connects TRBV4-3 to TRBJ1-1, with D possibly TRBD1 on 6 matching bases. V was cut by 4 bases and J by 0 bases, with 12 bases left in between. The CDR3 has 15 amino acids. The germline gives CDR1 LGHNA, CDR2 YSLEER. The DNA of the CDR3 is TGCGCCAGCAGCCCGCAGGACAGATTGAACACTGAAGCTTTCTTT. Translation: CASSPQDRLNTEAFF.

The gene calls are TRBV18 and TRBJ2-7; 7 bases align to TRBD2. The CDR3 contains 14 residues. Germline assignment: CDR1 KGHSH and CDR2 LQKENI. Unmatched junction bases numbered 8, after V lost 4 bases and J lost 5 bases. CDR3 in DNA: TGTGCCAGCTCACGCTCCCGGGGGGTCGACGAGCAGTACTTC. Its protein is CASSRSRGVDEQYF.

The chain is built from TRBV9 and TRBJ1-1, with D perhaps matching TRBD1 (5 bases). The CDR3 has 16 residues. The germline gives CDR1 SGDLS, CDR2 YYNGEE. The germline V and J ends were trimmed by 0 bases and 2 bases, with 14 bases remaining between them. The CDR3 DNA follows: TGTGCCAGCAGCGTAGTCGGGACGGAGGGCAACACTGAAGCTTTCTTT. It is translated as CASSVVGTEGNTEAFF.

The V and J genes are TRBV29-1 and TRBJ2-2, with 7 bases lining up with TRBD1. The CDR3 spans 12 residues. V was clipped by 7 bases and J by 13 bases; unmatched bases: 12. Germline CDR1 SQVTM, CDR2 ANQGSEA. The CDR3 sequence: CSARDSAKGLFF. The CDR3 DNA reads TGCAGCGCGAGGGACAGCGCGAAAGGGCTGTTTTTT.

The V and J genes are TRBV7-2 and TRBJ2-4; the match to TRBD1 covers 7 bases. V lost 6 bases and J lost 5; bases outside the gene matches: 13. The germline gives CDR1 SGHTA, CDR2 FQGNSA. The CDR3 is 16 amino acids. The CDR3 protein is CASRPPRQGVENIQYF. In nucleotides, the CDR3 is TGTGCCAGCAGACCTCCCCGGCAGGGGGTGGAAAACATTCAGTACTTC.